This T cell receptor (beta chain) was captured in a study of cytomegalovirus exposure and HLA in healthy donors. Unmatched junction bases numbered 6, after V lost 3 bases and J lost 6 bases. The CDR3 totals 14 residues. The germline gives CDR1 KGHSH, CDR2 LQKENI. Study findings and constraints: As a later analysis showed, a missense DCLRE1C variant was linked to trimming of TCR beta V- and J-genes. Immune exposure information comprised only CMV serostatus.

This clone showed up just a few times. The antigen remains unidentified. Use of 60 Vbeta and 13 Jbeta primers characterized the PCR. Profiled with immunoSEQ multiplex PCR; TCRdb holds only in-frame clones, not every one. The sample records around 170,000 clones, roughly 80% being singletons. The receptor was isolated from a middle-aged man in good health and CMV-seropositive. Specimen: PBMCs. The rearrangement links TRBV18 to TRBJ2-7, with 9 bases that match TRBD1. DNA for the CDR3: TGTGCCAGCTCACCTTTGGACAGGGGTCTCGAGCAGTACTTC. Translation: CASSPLDRGLEQYF.